Below are 24 T cell receptor beta chains sequenced from a single sample in a study of vaccination effects on CD4 cells after COVID-19. These receptors' antigens are unknown. Within the ViraFEST assay, antigen-specific CD4+ T cells underwent expansion with viral peptide pools prior to sequencing. At the end of about 9 days of culture, CD4+ T cells were isolated. PCR showed that the person got SARS-CoV-2 infection at some point between March and December 2020. Assay: immunoSEQ multiplex PCR; the TCRdb copy retains only in-frame clones and omits some. The sample comprises 20,000 to 30,000 clones, approximately 70% of which are singletons, and 15% to 20% rests with the top ten. The sample here was CD4+ T cells from PBMCs cultured with SARS-CoV-2 spike peptides, taken before COVID-19 vaccination. These receptors all stem from a human donor who had a prior SARS-CoV-2 infection.

This clone was detected a few times. The gene calls are TRBV5-4 and TRBJ2-5; 10 bases fit TRBD2. Germline values: CDR1 SGHNT, CDR2 YYREEE (reference sequence). V lost 1 base and J lost 0; bases outside the gene matches: 9. There are 18 residues in the CDR3. CDR3 in amino acids: CASSLRPFTSGDQETQYF. The CDR3 DNA reads as TGTGCCAGCAGCTTGCGGCCCTTTACTAGCGGGGACCAAGAGACCCAGTACTTC.

In its sample, this clone was seen a few times. V and J are TRBV5-1 and TRBJ1-5; no definite D call. The V gene lost 0 bases and the J gene lost 4 bases, with 8 bases spanning the gap. This CDR3 is built from 14 residues. Germline CDR1 and CDR2: SGHRS and YFSETQ. CDR3 amino acids: CASSLGAGNQPQHF. The CDR3 DNA sequence: TGCGCCAGCAGCTTGGGGGCCGGAAATCAGCCCCAGCATTTT.

This clone was recorded once. This sequence joins TRBV5-1 and TRBJ2-5; D is unresolved. The CDR3 loop spans 12 amino acids. Germline values: CDR1 SGHRS, CDR2 YFSETQ. V lost 0 bases and J lost 0, with 0 bases in between. The CDR3 DNA is TGCGCCAGCAGCTTGGACCAAGAGACCCAGTACTTC. Protein product: CASSLDQETQYF.

The V call is TRBV19, the J call TRBJ1-2, with D maybe TRBD1 (5 bases). The V and J ends lost 6 bases and 0 bases respectively, with 17 bases between them. The CDR3 is made up of 16 amino acids. The germline V gene encodes CDR1 LNHDA and CDR2 SQIVND (reference sequence). CDR3: CASSPRWGRANYGYTF. DNA for the CDR3: TGTGCCAGTAGCCCCCGTTGGGGCCGAGCTAACTATGGCTACACCTTC.

In this sample, this clone turned up a few times. The chain employs TRBV5-6 and TRBJ2-1, with D possibly called TRBD1 or TRBD2 (5 bases each). The germline V gene encodes CDR1 SGHDT and CDR2 YYEEEE. V dropped 0 bases and J dropped 7 bases, with 20 bases sitting between them. The CDR3 is made up of 17 amino acids. The CDR3 nucleotides are TGTGCCAGCAGCTTGGCGACAGAGGGCCGGTTAGGAAATGAGCAGTTCTTC. It translates to CASSLATEGRLGNEQFF.

Here the CDR3 DNA reads TGTGCTAGTGGTCCCCTGGACAGGGCAAACACTGAAGCTTTCTTT. Its translation: CASGPLDRANTEAFF. The chain joins TRBV12-5 to TRBJ1-1, with 8 bases aligning to TRBD1. J lost 2 bases, V lost 5 bases, and 7 bases had no gene match. The germline V gene encodes CDR1 LGHNT and CDR2 FRNRAP. This CDR3 has 15 amino acids.

The V and J genes are TRBV9 and TRBJ2-1; the D is unclear. V lost 2 bases and J 6 bases, leaving 6 bases between the germline ends. The CDR3 has 12 residues. In germline, CDR1 is SGDLS, CDR2 YYNGEE. This CDR3 reads CASSVSGNEQFF. CDR3 in DNA: TGTGCCAGCAGCGTGTCAGGCAATGAGCAGTTCTTC.

The genes are TRBV4-3 and TRBJ1-1; D gene uncertain. Looked up from germline, CDR1 is LGHNA and CDR2 is YSLEER. Trimming left V 0 bases short and J 1 base short, with 12 bases between. CDR3 length: 16 residues. CDR3 in amino acids: CASSQDVMQENTEAFF. The CDR3 DNA reads TGCGCCAGCAGCCAAGATGTAATGCAGGAGAACACTGAAGCTTTCTTT.

The rearrangement links TRBV14 to TRBJ2-7; a weak D match, TRBD1 (6 bases). Germline CDR1 is SGHDN and CDR2 is FVKESK. Trimming stripped 5 bases from V and 2 bases from J, with 16 bases between. This CDR3 has 15 residues. The chain's CDR3 is CASSSSSGAAYEQYF. The DNA of the CDR3 is TGTGCCAGCAGCTCTTCCTCAGGGGCCGCCTACGAGCAGTACTTC.

The chain has TRBV7-9 and TRBJ1-2; 7 nucleotides line up with TRBD1. There are 14 residues in the CDR3. The germline gives CDR1 SEHNR, CDR2 FQNEAQ (reference sequence). V lost 5 bases, J lost 8 bases, and 11 bases stayed unmatched. This chain's CDR3 is CASSKTTGVWGYTF. Written as DNA, the CDR3 is TGTGCCAGCAGCAAAACAACAGGGGTTTGGGGCTACACCTTC.

The CDR3 region is CASSPGFGTQYF. CDR3 nucleotides: TGTGCCAGCAGCCCAGGGTTCGGGACGCAGTATTTT. The rearrangement joins TRBV9 to TRBJ2-3, with D possibly matching TRBD1 (5 bases). From germline, CDR1 is SGDLS and CDR2 YYNGEE. Trimming shortened V by 4 bases and J by 9 bases, and 12 bases separated the two germline ends. The CDR3 consists of 12 residues. Variable domain in full (rest from reference TRBV9 and TRBJ2-3): DSGVTQTPKHLITATGQRVTLRCSPRSGDLSVYWYQQSLDQGLQFLIQYYNGEERAKGNILERFSAQQFPDLHSELNLSSLELGDSALYFCASSPGFGTQYFGPGTRLTVL.

By proportion, this clone is large. The chain uses TRBV7-9 and TRBJ2-3; no firm D call. The CDR3 is 13 amino acids. The V gene lost 5 bases and the J gene lost 0 bases, with 6 bases spanning the gap. CDR1 and CDR2 from the germline V gene are SEHNR and FQNEAQ (reference sequence). In DNA form, the CDR3 reads TGTGCCAGCAGCCACTATAGCACAGATACGCAGTATTTT. Translated: CASSHYSTDTQYF.

The chain has TRBV11-2 and TRBJ2-1; TRBD2 aligns across 8 bases. The CDR3 is made up of 15 amino acids. Looked up from germline, CDR1 is SGHAT and CDR2 is FQNNGV. V shed 3 bases and J 9 bases; nucleotides not matched to a gene: 10. CDR3 nucleotide sequence: TGTGCCAGCAGCTTTACCGGGGGGGCCATTCTTGAGCAGTTCTTC. As protein: CASSFTGGAILEQFF.

The V call is TRBV11-1, the J call TRBJ2-5; TRBD2 matches at 7 bases. V trimming: 2 bases; J trimming: 2 bases; junction bases outside the gene matches: 5. The CDR3 spans 15 residues. Germline values: CDR1 SGHAT, CDR2 FQDESV (reference sequence). Here the CDR3 reads CASSLMSSGQETQYF. CDR3 DNA: TGTGCCAGCAGCTTAATGTCTAGCGGACAAGAGACCCAGTACTTC.

V gene TRBV12-3 or TRBV12-4 combines with J gene TRBJ2-1; either TRBD1 or TRBD2 may supply D (5 bases each). Trimming pared 0 bases from V and 15 bases from J, leaving 12 bases between. The CDR3 sequence is 12 residues long. The CDR3, as DNA: TGTGCCAGCAGTTTAGCGGGGACGCGACCGTTCTTC. This codes for CASSLAGTRPFF.

The V and J genes are TRBV19 and TRBJ2-7, with a tentative D call TRBD1 (5 bases). The V end lost 8 bases, the J end lost 0 bases, and 14 bases lay between the germline ends. The CDR3 loop spans 14 amino acids. Germline V gene lookup returns CDR1 LNHDA and CDR2 SQIVND (reference sequence). CDR3 loop: CASAPRAASYEQYF. The CDR3 DNA follows: TGTGCCAGTGCGCCCAGGGCCGCCTCCTACGAGCAGTACTTC.

The DNA for the CDR3 is TGTGCCAGCACTCCGGACAGTACCTCCTACGAGCAGTACTTC. This sequence encodes CASTPDSTSYEQYF. The chain carries TRBV6-5 and TRBJ2-7, with a possible D match to TRBD1 (6 bases). This CDR3 is 14 amino acids long. Germline V gene data show CDR1 as MNHEY and CDR2 as SVGAGI. V was shortened by 7 bases and J by 0 bases, with 13 bases between the two germline ends.

The chain recombines TRBV11-1 with TRBJ1-6; 8 bases align to TRBD1. Trimming removed 4 bases from V and 10 bases from J; junction bases left unmatched: 3. This CDR3 has 13 residues. Germline values: CDR1 SGHAT, CDR2 FQDESV (reference sequence). The CDR3 protein is CASSWTGRSPLHF. In DNA form, the CDR3 reads TGTGCCAGCAGCTGGACAGGGAGATCACCCCTCCACTTT.

V and J are TRBV6-1 and TRBJ1-2, with D perhaps matching TRBD1 (5 bases). CDR1 is MNHNS and CDR2 is SASEGT in the germline V gene. Trimming stripped 2 bases from V and 4 bases from J, with 11 bases between. This CDR3 contains 14 residues. The CDR3 bases are TGTGCCAGCAGTGAACAGCCAGGGCCCTATGGCTACACCTTC. Encoded protein: CASSEQPGPYGYTF.

The V gene is TRBV19, the J gene TRBJ1-5, with D unresolved. Germline assignment: CDR1 LNHDA and CDR2 SQIVND (reference sequence). The CDR3 is 13 residues long. With 1 base removed from V and 2 bases from J, the gap between germline ends came to 3 bases. The CDR3: CASSIVGNQPQHF. In nucleotides, the CDR3 is TGTGCCAGTAGTATAGTGGGCAATCAGCCCCAGCATTTT.

The chain carries TRBV7-3 and TRBJ2-1; the match to TRBD1 covers 9 bases. Germline trimming cut 5 bases from V and 2 bases from J; bases unmatched to any gene: 10. CDR1 and CDR2 (germline): SGHTA, FQGTGA. The CDR3 has 17 amino acids. DNA of the CDR3: TGTGCCAGCAGCACAGCGCGGACAGGGGAAGCCTACAATGAGCAGTTCTTC. Translating it yields CASSTARTGEAYNEQFF.

This rearrangement joins TRBV4-1 to TRBJ1-4, with D possibly being TRBD1 (6 bases). Trimming removed 4 bases at V and 1 base at J, with 13 bases between. The CDR3 has 16 amino acids. From germline, CDR1 is MGHRA and CDR2 YSYEKL. CDR3 coding DNA: TGCGCCAGCAGCCCTAACCAAGGGGGAACTAATGAAAAACTGTTTTTT. It codes for CASSPNQGGTNEKLFF.

The sample holds one count of this clone. The chain couples TRBV7-9 to TRBJ2-5; 7 nucleotides line up with TRBD1. Trimming took 1 base from V and 0 from J; bases not matched to a gene: 5. The germline V gene has CDR1 SEHNR and CDR2 FQNEAQ (reference sequence). CDR3 size: 16 residues. The CDR3 coding sequence is TGTGCCAGCAGCTTAGTCTGGGACAGAGACCAAGAGACCCAGTACTTC. This sequence encodes CASSLVWDRDQETQYF.

J is TRBJ1-2 and V is TRBV5-4; 7 positions agree with TRBD1. After removal of 5 bases from V and 6 bases from J, the junction contained 7 bases not matched to a gene. The CDR3 contains 13 residues. CDR1 SGHNT and CDR2 YYREEE come from the germline V gene (reference sequence). Written as DNA, the CDR3 is TGTGCCAGCAGGGAACAGGGGTTAGATGGCTACACCTTC. It encodes CASREQGLDGYTF.